Reported below is one TCR beta chain. Repertoires were generated with immunoSEQ multiplex PCR, while TCRdb's copy carries only in-frame clones and drops some. The sample records about 76,000 clones, 90% to 95% being singletons. These data originate in a study of technical replicates of blood from a handful of donors. The CDR3 is 15 residues long. The V and J ends lost 3 bases and 5 bases, in that order; junction bases with no gene match: 4. Germline V gene data show CDR1 as LGHNA and CDR2 as YSLEER. The chain is built from TRBV4-3 and TRBJ2-2; 9 nucleotides match TRBD2. This clonotype was sampled from a human donor in good health. The source material was T cells isolated from PBMCs. As DNA, the CDR3 is TGCGCCAGCAGCCAGCTTACTAGCGGGACCGGGGAGCTGTTTTTT. Amino acid sequence: CASSQLTSGTGELFF.